A selection of T cell receptor beta chains follows, all from one sample in a study of T-cell reconstitution after alpha-beta-depleted transplantation in children. TCRdb used MiXCR to reprocess the PCR reads, holding one entry per CDR3 protein. The repertoire holds about 500,000 distinct CDR3 sequences, with around a third as singletons. Sequenced here: PBMCs from the stem cell graft donor, sampled from the stem cell graft. The source is a human donor who donated a stem cell graft to a child with aplastic anemia. Each CDR3 is given with its conserved first and last residue. D genes are given only for firm matches. Size values are once, few and many counts, or a class for expanded clones, and some rows have none.

D gene	V gene	clone size	J gene	CDR3 DNA	CDR3 protein
NA	TRBV6-6	few	TRBJ2-7	TGTGCCAGCAGGTACAGTTCCTACGAGCAGTACTTC	CASRYSSYEQYF
NA	TRBV6-2/TRBV6-3	few	TRBJ1-2	TGTGCCAGCAGTTACGTAGGTTTCGGGACTGGCTACACCTTC	CASSYVGFGTGYTF
TRBD2	TRBV9	NA	TRBJ2-1	TGTGCCAGCAGCGTAGGCGGACTAGCGGGAGTCGATGAGCAGTTCTTC	CASSVGGLAGVDEQFF
TRBD1	TRBV29-1	few	TRBJ1-1	TGCAGCGGGTCGACAGGGCACATTGAAGCTTTCTTT	CSGSTGHIEAFF
TRBD1	TRBV28	NA	TRBJ1-2	TGTGCCAGCAGCTTACCCCGGGGACAGGGGTCCCTTAACTATGGCTACACCTTC	CASSLPRGQGSLNYGYTF
NA	TRBV30	NA	TRBJ2-3	TGTGCCTGGACCCTTCGCACAGATACGCAGTATTTT	CAWTLRTDTQYF
TRBD2	TRBV20-1	few	TRBJ2-3	TGCAGTGGCGACTCCCCGGCGGGAGTAGTAGATACGCAGTATTTT	CSGDSPAGVVDTQYF
NA	TRBV29-1	NA	TRBJ1-1	TGCAGCGTTTGGAAAAGGGTCGGAACTGAAGCTTTCTTT	CSVWKRVGTEAFF
NA	TRBV21-1	few	TRBJ2-3	TGTGCCAGCAGCAAAGAGGACGCCCCGATGACAGGGGACGGCACAGATACGCAGTATTTT	CASSKEDAPMTGDGTDTQYF
NA	TRBV12-3/TRBV12-4	NA	TRBJ1-1	TGTGCCAGCAGCCGGGACTCGAGGTACACTGAAGCTTTCTTT	CASSRDSRYTEAFF
NA	TRBV6-4	NA	TRBJ2-1	TGTGCCAGCAGTGACTCCCCCGGGTTGAGCTCCTACAATGAGCAGTTCTTC	CASSDSPGLSSYNEQFF
TRBD1	TRBV20-1	NA	TRBJ2-5	TGCAGTGCTAGATCCGGGACAGGGGGCGGAGAGACCCAGTACTTC	CSARSGTGGGETQYF
TRBD1	TRBV11-2	NA	TRBJ2-1	TGTGCCAGCAGCGAGTGGGACAGGGGGCCTTTTAATGAGCAGTTCTTC	CASSEWDRGPFNEQFF
NA	TRBV7-2	few	TRBJ2-3	TGTGCCAGCAGCCGATCCCAGGGGGGAGGCACAGATACGCAGTATTTT	CASSRSQGGGTDTQYF
TRBD1	TRBV6-5	few	TRBJ1-4	TGTGCCAGCAGTCTACGTACAGGGGGCACGGGTGAAAAACTGTTTTTT	CASSLRTGGTGEKLFF
TRBD1	TRBV27	few	TRBJ2-5	TGTGCCAGCAGCACCGGGACAGGTTACGGCGGTATGGAGACCCAGTACTTC	CASSTGTGYGGMETQYF
NA	TRBV20-1	NA	TRBJ2-3	TGCAGTGCTAGAGATGCGGGGAGTGGGGCAGATACGCAGTATTTT	CSARDAGSGADTQYF
NA	TRBV6-2/TRBV6-3	NA	TRBJ1-1	TGTGCCAGCATCTTTTCGGTTGACACTGAAGCTTTCTTT	CASIFSVDTEAFF
NA	TRBV5-6	few	TRBJ2-7	TGTGCCAGCAGCTTGGGAACCGGGACTCTCTCCTACGAGCAGTACTTC	CASSLGTGTLSYEQYF
TRBD1	TRBV7-2	NA	TRBJ1-2	TGTGCCAGCAGCTTATTGGCAAGGGGGCTTGGCTACACCTTC	CASSLLARGLGYTF
NA	TRBV2	few	TRBJ2-5	TGTGCCAGCAGTGCCGACGGGCTAGGGGGAGAGACCCAGTACTTC	CASSADGLGGETQYF
NA	TRBV12-3/TRBV12-4	NA	TRBJ2-5	TGTGCCAGCAGTGCAAGGGACCAAGGGGAGACCCAGTACTTC	CASSARDQGETQYF
NA	TRBV6-5	NA	TRBJ2-7	TGTGCCAGCAGTTACCCAGGGGCCCCGGTCCAAGTCCACGAGCAGTACTTC	CASSYPGAPVQVHEQYF
TRBD1	TRBV18	NA	TRBJ2-5	TGTGCCAGCTCACCAGGGCGGACAGGGGTAGAGACCCAGTACTTC	CASSPGRTGVETQYF
NA	TRBV20-1	NA	TRBJ2-7	TGCAGTGCTAGAGAGGGCGGGACACGCGAGCAGTACTTC	CSAREGGTREQYF
TRBD2	TRBV5-4	NA	TRBJ2-2	TGTGCCAGCAGCTTGGAGAGCGGGAAGAGCGGCACCGGGGAGCTGTTTTTT	CASSLESGKSGTGELFF
TRBD1	TRBV6-2/TRBV6-3	NA	TRBJ1-5	TGTGCCAGCAGGGAGAGACAGGGGGCAGGTCAGCCCCAGCATTTT	CASRERQGAGQPQHF
TRBD1	TRBV12-3/TRBV12-4	few	TRBJ1-2	TGTGCCAGCAGTCTCACAGGGGGCATCGGGGCTGGCTACACCTTC	CASSLTGGIGAGYTF
NA	TRBV29-1	NA	TRBJ2-3	TGCAGCGTTGAAAGGGGCCTAGATACGCAGTATTTT	CSVERGLDTQYF
NA	TRBV20-1	few	TRBJ1-2	TGCAGTGCTAGAGATCTAGGTCACGCGACAGCGAACTATGGCTACACCTTC	CSARDLGHATANYGYTF
TRBD1	TRBV5-6	few	TRBJ2-3	TGTGCCAGCAGCGAGGACAGGGGGTCGGCAGATACGCAGTATTTT	CASSEDRGSADTQYF
TRBD1	TRBV6-1	NA	TRBJ2-4	TGTGCCAGCAGTGAGCGAGACCGGGACAGACCATACTTC	CASSERDRDRPYF
NA	TRBV10-3	NA	TRBJ2-3	TGTGCCATCAGTGAGTCGGAAAGCGATACGCAGTATTTT	CAISESESDTQYF
NA	TRBV9	once	TRBJ2-4	TGTGCCAGCAGCGCCTCCTGGACCAAAAACATTCAGTACTTC	CASSASWTKNIQYF
NA	TRBV20-1	few	TRBJ1-4	TGCAGTGCTAGCCCCTTAGATGAAAAACTGTTTTTT	CSASPLDEKLFF
TRBD2	TRBV5-1	NA	TRBJ2-1	TGCGCCAGCAGCACACTTAGCGGGACCCGAAATGAGCAGTTCTTC	CASSTLSGTRNEQFF
NA	TRBV12-3/TRBV12-4	NA	TRBJ2-4	TGTGCCAGCGAGGATCCCAGAGGCATTCAGTACTTC	CASEDPRGIQYF
NA	TRBV12-3/TRBV12-4	NA	TRBJ1-1	TGTGCCAGCAGCCCAAGGCCCACGCCAGCTTTCTTT	CASSPRPTPAFF
NA	TRBV15	few	TRBJ2-1	TGTGCCACCAGCAGAGATCGGCTCAGCGGCCCCTACAATGAGCAGTTCTTC	CATSRDRLSGPYNEQFF
TRBD2	TRBV28	NA	TRBJ2-5	TGTGCCAGCAGCCCGGGAGGCGAGGAGACCCAGTACTTC	CASSPGGEETQYF
TRBD1	TRBV7-2	NA	TRBJ1-5	TGTGCCAGCAGTCGCGAAGGTGGCAGGGGGAGCAATCAGCCCCAGCATTTT	CASSREGGRGSNQPQHF
NA	TRBV5-4	few	TRBJ1-6	TGTGCCAGCAGCTTTGAACCAGGCAGACAGGATAATTCACCCCTCCACTTT	CASSFEPGRQDNSPLHF
TRBD1	TRBV15	NA	TRBJ1-2	TGTGCCACCTTCGGAACGGACAGGGGTTATTTTGGCTACACCTTC	CATFGTDRGYFGYTF
TRBD1	TRBV11-2	NA	TRBJ1-2	TGTGCCAGCAGCTTAGATAGGGGACAGGGGAATGGCTACACCTTC	CASSLDRGQGNGYTF
NA	TRBV15	NA	TRBJ2-1	TGTGCCACGAAGGGGGGCGACAATGAGCAGTTCTTC	CATKGGDNEQFF
NA	TRBV30	few	TRBJ2-1	TGTGCCTGGAGTGTAGGCTGGCCCAATGAGCAGTTCTTC	CAWSVGWPNEQFF
TRBD1	TRBV6-1	NA	TRBJ2-7	TGTGCCAGCAGTGAAGCGCTTCATGCGGGACAGGGTTCCTACGAGCAGTACTTC	CASSEALHAGQGSYEQYF
TRBD2	TRBV14	NA	TRBJ2-3	TGTGCCAGCAGCGCACTATTCGGGAGGGCCCCCGGCACAGATACGCAGTATTTT	CASSALFGRAPGTDTQYF
TRBD1	TRBV7-2	few	TRBJ1-2	TGTGCCAGCAGCCACGGACAGGGAGTGGATGGCTACACCTTC	CASSHGQGVDGYTF
TRBD2	TRBV27	NA	TRBJ2-3	TGTGCCAGCAGTTTATCTGGATTTAGCGGGAATCTTGATACGCAGTATTTT	CASSLSGFSGNLDTQYF
NA	TRBV6-5	NA	TRBJ1-1	TGTGCCAGCAGTTACGCTTACCGGTTGAACACTGAAGCTTTCTTT	CASSYAYRLNTEAFF
TRBD2	TRBV29-1	NA	TRBJ2-7	TGCGCCGCGGGGGACTACGAGCAGTACTTC	CAAGDYEQYF
TRBD1	TRBV27	NA	TRBJ2-3	TGTGCCAGTTTCGACAGGGGGGCCCCAGATACGCAGTATTTT	CASFDRGAPDTQYF
TRBD2	TRBV4-3	NA	TRBJ2-2	TGCGCCAGCAGCCAAGCGTCCCGCGGGAGGGTCACCGGGGAGCTGTTTTTT	CASSQASRGRVTGELFF
TRBD1	TRBV20-1	few	TRBJ1-4	TGCAGTGCGACCCCCGGGACAGATTCAACTAATGAAAAACTGTTTTTT	CSATPGTDSTNEKLFF